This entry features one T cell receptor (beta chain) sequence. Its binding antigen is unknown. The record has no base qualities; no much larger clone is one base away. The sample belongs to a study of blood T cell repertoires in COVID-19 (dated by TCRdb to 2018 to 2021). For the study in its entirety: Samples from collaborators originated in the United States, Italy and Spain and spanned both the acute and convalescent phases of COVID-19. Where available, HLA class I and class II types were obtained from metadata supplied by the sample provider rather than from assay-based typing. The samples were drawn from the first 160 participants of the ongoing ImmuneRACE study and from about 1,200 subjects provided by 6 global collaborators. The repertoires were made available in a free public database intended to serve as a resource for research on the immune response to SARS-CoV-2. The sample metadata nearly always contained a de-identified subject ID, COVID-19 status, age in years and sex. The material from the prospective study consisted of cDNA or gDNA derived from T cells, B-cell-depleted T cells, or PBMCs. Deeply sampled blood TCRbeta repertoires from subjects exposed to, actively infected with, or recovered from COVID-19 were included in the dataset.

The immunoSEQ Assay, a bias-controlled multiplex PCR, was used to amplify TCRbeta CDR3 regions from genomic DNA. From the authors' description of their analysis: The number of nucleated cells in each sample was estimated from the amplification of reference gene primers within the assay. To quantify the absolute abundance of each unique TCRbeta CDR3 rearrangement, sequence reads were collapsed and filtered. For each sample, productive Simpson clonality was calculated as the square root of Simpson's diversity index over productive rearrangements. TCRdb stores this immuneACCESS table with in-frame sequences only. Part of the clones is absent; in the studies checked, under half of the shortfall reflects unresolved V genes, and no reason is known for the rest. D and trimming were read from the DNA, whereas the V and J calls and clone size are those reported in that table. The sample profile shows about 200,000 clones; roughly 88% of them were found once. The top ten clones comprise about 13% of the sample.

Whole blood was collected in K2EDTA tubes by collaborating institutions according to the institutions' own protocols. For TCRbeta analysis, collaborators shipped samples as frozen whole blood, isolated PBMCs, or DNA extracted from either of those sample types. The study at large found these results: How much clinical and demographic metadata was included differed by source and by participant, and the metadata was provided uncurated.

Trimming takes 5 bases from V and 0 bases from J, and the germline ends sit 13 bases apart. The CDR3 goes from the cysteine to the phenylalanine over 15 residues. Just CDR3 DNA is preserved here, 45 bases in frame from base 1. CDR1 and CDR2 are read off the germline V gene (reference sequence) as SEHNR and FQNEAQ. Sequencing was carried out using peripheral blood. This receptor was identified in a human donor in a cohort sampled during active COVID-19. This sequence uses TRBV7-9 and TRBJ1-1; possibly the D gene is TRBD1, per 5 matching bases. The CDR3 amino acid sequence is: CASSPPGHMNTEAFF. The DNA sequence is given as TGTGCCAGCAGCCCGCCAGGACATATGAACACTGAAGCTTTCTTT.